Reported below is one T cell receptor beta chain. Generated by immunoSEQ multiplex PCR, the TCRdb table keeps only in-frame clones and is missing some. Among roughly 340,000 clones, about 89% were seen once, and the ten largest hold under 4%. The data were taken from a study of blood T cell repertoires in COVID-19. The sequenced material came from peripheral blood. This TCR came from a woman younger than 45 with COVID-19, enrolled during active disease.

CDR3 sequence reads: CASSDLQGSEQFF. The CDR3 region has the DNA TGTGCCAGCAGTGACTTACAGGGGAGTGAGCAGTTCTTC. The V and J genes are TRBV6-4 and TRBJ2-1; 7 positions match TRBD1. From germline, CDR1 is MRHNA and CDR2 SNTAGT. CDR3 length: 13 residues. The J segment lost 9 bases and the V segment lost 1 base, leaving 3 bases of the junction unmatched.